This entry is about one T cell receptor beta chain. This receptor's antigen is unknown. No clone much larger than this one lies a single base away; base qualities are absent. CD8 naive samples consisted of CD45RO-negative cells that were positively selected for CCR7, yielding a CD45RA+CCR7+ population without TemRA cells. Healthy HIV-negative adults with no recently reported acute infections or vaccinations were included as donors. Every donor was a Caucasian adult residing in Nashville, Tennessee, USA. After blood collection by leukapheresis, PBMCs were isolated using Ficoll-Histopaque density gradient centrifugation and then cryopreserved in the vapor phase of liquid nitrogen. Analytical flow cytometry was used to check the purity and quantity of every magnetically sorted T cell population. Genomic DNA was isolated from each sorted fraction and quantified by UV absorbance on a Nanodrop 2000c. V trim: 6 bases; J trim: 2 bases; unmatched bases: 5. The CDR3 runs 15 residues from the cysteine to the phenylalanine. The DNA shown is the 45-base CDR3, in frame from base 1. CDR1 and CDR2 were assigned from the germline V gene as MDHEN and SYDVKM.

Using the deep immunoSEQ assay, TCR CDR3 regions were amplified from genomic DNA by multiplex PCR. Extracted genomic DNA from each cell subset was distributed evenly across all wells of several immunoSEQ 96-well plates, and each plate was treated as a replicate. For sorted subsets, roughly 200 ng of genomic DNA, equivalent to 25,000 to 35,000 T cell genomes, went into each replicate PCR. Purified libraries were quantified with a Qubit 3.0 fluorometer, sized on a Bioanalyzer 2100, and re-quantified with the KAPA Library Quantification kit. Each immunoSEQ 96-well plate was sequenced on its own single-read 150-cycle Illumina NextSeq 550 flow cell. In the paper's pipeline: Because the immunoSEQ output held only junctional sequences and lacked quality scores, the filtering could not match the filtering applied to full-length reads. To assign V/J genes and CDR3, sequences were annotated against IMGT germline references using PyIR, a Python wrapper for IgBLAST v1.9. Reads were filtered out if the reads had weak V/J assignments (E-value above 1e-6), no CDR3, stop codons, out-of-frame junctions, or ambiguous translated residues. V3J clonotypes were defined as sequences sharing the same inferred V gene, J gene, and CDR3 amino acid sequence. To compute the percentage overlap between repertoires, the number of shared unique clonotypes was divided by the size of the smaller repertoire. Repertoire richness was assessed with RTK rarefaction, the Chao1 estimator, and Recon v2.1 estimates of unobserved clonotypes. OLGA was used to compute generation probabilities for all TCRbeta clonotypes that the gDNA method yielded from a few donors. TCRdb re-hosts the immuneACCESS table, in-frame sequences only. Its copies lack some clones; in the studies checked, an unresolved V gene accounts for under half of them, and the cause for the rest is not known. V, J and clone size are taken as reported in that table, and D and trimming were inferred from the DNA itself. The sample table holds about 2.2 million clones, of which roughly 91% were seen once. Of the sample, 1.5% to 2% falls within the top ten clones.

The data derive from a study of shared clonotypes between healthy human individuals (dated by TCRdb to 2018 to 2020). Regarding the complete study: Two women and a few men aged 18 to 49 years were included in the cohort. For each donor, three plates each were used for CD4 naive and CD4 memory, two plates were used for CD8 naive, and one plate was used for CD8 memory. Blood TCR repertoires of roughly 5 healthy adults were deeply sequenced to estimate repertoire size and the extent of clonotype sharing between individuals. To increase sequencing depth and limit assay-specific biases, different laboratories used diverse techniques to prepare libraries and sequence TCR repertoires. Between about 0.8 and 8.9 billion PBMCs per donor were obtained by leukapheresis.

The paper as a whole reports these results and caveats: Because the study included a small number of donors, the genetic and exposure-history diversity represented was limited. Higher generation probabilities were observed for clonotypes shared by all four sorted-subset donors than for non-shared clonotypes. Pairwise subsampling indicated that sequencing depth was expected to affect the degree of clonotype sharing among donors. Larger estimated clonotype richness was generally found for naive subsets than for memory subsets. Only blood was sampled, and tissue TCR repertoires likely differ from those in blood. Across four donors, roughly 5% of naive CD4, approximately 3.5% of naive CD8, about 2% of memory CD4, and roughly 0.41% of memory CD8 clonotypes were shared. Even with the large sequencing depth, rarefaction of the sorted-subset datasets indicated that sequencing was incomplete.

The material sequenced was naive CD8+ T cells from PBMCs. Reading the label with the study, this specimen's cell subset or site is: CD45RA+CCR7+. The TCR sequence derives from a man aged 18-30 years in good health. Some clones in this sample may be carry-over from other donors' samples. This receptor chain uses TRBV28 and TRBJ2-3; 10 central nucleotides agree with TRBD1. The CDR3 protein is CASSYGTGDTDTQYF. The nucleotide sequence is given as TGTGCCAGCAGCTATGGGACAGGGGACACAGATACGCAGTATTTT.